Listed below are T cell receptor beta chains from one sample, sequenced in a study of vaccination effects on CD4 cells after COVID-19. Sequencing was performed with immunoSEQ multiplex PCR; in TCRdb, only in-frame clones are kept and a portion is missing. The data hold approximately 29,000 clones, with less than 75% observed a single time. Their antigens remain unidentified. The sequencing used CD4+ T cells from PBMCs cultured with HCoV-NL63 spike peptides, collected after COVID-19 vaccination. The receptors shown here come from a human donor who received a COVID-19 vaccine. Both conserved end residues are trimmed from each CDR3.

j_call v_call cdr3_aa
TRBJ2-5 TRBV10-2 ASSAWADDRETQY
TRBJ1-4 TRBV6-5 ASSYGVATNEKLF
TRBJ2-2 TRBV27 ASSFGLNTGELF
TRBJ2-7 TRBV19 ASLTYEQY
TRBJ1-2 TRBV12-1 ASQGLDGYT
TRBJ2-5 TRBV27 ASSPGQGNAETQY
TRBJ2-7 TRBV11-2 ASSFLYEQY
TRBJ2-5 TRBV4-1 ASSRGPQETQY
TRBJ2-2 TRBV20-1 SASTGGHTGELF
TRBJ2-7 TRBV5-6 ASSRGTSYEQY
TRBJ2-3 TRBV7-9 ASSRLGDADTQY
TRBJ2-1 TRBV6-5 ASRETSGYDNEQF
TRBJ2-5 TRBV18 ASSPPGGTETQY
TRBJ1-1 TRBV6-5 ASSSQGVNTEAF
TRBJ2-7 TRBV5-1 ASSLGWTAYEQY
TRBJ2-3 TRBV5-1 ASSLSDTITDTQY
TRBJ1-1 TRBV6-5 ASSYSSGGQGAQAF
TRBJ2-7 TRBV6-5 ASSPSKGNFYEQY
TRBJ2-3 TRBV7-9 ASSSIAGPSTDTQY
TRBJ2-7 TRBV6-5 ASSYWDRAYEQY
TRBJ1-2 TRBV9 ASSVDRNYGYT
TRBJ1-6 TRBV9 ASSVEGANSPLH
TRBJ2-1 TRBV7-6 ASSPYPGAYNYNEQF
TRBJ1-2 TRBV18 ASSAGGRYGYT
TRBJ2-5 TRBV6-6 ASGDGKQETQY
TRBJ2-7 TRBV24-1 ATSDLSHDEQY
TRBJ1-6 TRBV5-4 ASSLWGQGMSSPLH
TRBJ2-2 TRBV27 ASSYGYGGELF
TRBJ2-1 TRBV25-1 ASSEWGTGSDNEQF
TRBJ1-2 TRBV27 ASSSESKANYGYT
TRBJ1-2 TRBV29-1 SVHRDLNYGYT
TRBJ2-7 TRBV7-9 ASSLSDRAGAYEQY
TRBJ2-1 TRBV3-1/TRBV3-2 ASSFASSYNEQF
TRBJ1-2 TRBV13 ASSLGPSGGDGYT
TRBJ2-5 TRBV12-3/TRBV12-4 ASSLKRMETQY
TRBJ1-1 TRBV4-1 ASSQVGGGRNTEAF
TRBJ1-2 TRBV3-1/TRBV3-2 ASSQTGQGRAGYT
TRBJ2-3 TRBV7-2 ASSSQLAGGYTQY
TRBJ2-3 TRBV6-5 ASRPGLASDTQY
TRBJ2-3 TRBV6-4 ASSRTPGQGPDTQY
TRBJ1-5 TRBV10-3 AISESTLLNQPQH
TRBJ2-1 TRBV4-2 ASSRGLAGGRSYNEQF
TRBJ2-5 TRBV6-5 ASFAGTVKETQY
TRBJ1-1 TRBV2 ASSSDRAISEAF
TRBJ2-1 TRBV3-1/TRBV3-2 ASSQVGDEQF
TRBJ2-7 TRBV18 ASSKGDRGHEQY
TRBJ1-6 TRBV6-4 ASRAPGSPLH
TRBJ1-2 TRBV28 ASTISGRNYGYT
TRBJ2-3 TRBV15 ATGLAGGGWTDTQY
TRBJ1-3 TRBV4-1 ASSQVDRRLSGNTIY
TRBJ2-7 TRBV3-1/TRBV3-2 ASSQGLARAEQY
TRBJ1-1 TRBV5-1 ASSPTPGQNTEAF
TRBJ2-7 TRBV5-4 ASSLVGVEGEQY
TRBJ2-1 TRBV7-9 ASSQATGTHNEQF
TRBJ1-1 TRBV6-5 ASRPSITGITEAF
TRBJ2-1 TRBV10-1 ASTSGAPYNEQF
TRBJ2-1 TRBV7-2 ASSLVAGGGNEQF
TRBJ2-3 TRBV9 ASSVAMTSGSVDTQY
TRBJ1-2 TRBV7-9 ASSPGVPRGGYT
TRBJ1-1 TRBV6-2/TRBV6-3 ASSYSGGAF